Each of the 14 T cell receptor beta chains below was sequenced from the same sample in a study of CD4 T cells in relation to SARS-CoV-2 and coronaviruses. Before the COVID-19 pandemic, during about 2011-2019, CD4+ T cells were taken from unexposed donors. CD4+ T cells were isolated from the cells after around 10 days of culture. TCRdb's copy holds only in-frame clones and misses some; the assay was immunoSEQ multiplex PCR. The sample carries over 15,000 clones, over 60% recorded once. Their antigens are not known. The sample consisted of CD4+ T cells from PBMCs, cultured in vitro. Receptors were obtained from a human donor in good health.

The chain links TRBV28 to TRBJ1-2; TRBD1 agrees at 7 bases. Per germline, CDR1 MDHEN and CDR2 SYDVKM. This CDR3 has 16 amino acids. J was trimmed by 2 bases and V by 5 bases; bases with no gene match: 11. The CDR3 loop is CASSGDRAIPNYGYTF. CDR3 bases: TGTGCCAGCAGTGGCGACAGGGCGATACCAAACTATGGCTACACCTTC.

The chain uses TRBV13 and TRBJ2-2; D is ambiguous. The V end was cut by 3 bases, the J end by 5 bases, with 10 bases between. The germline gives CDR1 PRHDT, CDR2 FYEKMQ (reference sequence). The CDR3 covers 14 residues. The CDR3 here is CASSLFSGTGELFF. In nucleotides, the CDR3 is TGTGCCAGCAGCTTGTTCTCCGGGACCGGGGAGCTGTTTTTT.

V gene TRBV10-3 combines with J gene TRBJ2-2; 9 bases align to TRBD1. The CDR3 length is 16 residues. V gave up 6 bases and J gave up 5 bases; unmatched junction bases: 10. Germline-derived CDR1 and CDR2 are ENHRY and SYGVKD. CDR3 nucleotides: TGTGCCATCAGAGGCTCCGGGACAGGGACAACCGGGGAGCTGTTTTTT. Protein product: CAIRGSGTGTTGELFF.

This clone turned up a few times. The V call is TRBV19, the J call TRBJ2-1; 8 bases are shared with TRBD1. The CDR3 has 15 residues. In germline, CDR1 is LNHDA, CDR2 SQIVND (reference sequence). J was trimmed by 7 bases and V by 2 bases; bases with no gene match: 7. The CDR3 sequence is CASSIFPGGQNEQFF. DNA of the CDR3: TGTGCCAGTAGTATATTTCCAGGGGGCCAAAATGAGCAGTTCTTC.

The chain has TRBV6-5 and TRBJ2-2; 11 bases are shared with TRBD1. J was trimmed by 1 base and V by 4 bases; bases with no gene match: 2. The CDR3 runs to 16 residues. Germline values: CDR1 MNHEY, CDR2 SVGAGI. The CDR3 protein is CASSSGTGGNTGELFF. The CDR3 bases are TGTGCCAGCAGTTCCGGGACAGGGGGGAACACCGGGGAGCTGTTTTTT.

J is TRBJ1-1 and V is TRBV19; D is unresolved. V lost 3 bases to trimming and J lost 1 base, with 9 bases between them. The CDR3 loop spans 14 amino acids. Germline CDR1 reads LNHDA; CDR2 reads SQIVND (reference sequence). CDR3 nucleotides: TGTGCCAGTAGTATGGCAGAGACGAACACTGAAGCTTTCTTT. Its protein product is CASSMAETNTEAFF.

V gene TRBV4-1 combines with J gene TRBJ2-7, with 10 bases that match TRBD1. The CDR3 sequence is 14 residues long. Unmatched junction bases numbered 1, after V lost 1 base and J lost 4 bases. CDR1 MGHRA and CDR2 YSYEKL come from the germline V gene. The CDR3, as DNA: TGCGCCAGCAGCCAAGGGGACAGGGGATACGAGCAGTACTTC. Protein product: CASSQGDRGYEQYF.

V gene TRBV7-2 combines with J gene TRBJ2-2; TRBD2 is a possible D gene (6 bases). Germline V lookup: CDR1 SGHTA, CDR2 FQGNSA. Deletions cut 7 bases from V and 6 bases from J, with 18 bases between. CDR3 length equals 15 residues. In DNA, the CDR3 is TGTGCCAGCATCAATTTGGACTATCGCTCCGGGGAGCTGTTTTTT. As protein: CASINLDYRSGELFF. The entire variable domain, with the rest obtained from reference TRBV7-2 and TRBJ2-2, is as follows: GAGVSQSPSNKVTEKGKDVELRCDPISGHTALYWYRQSLGQGLEFLIYFQGNSAPDKSGLPSDRFSAERTGGSVSTLTIQRTQQEDSAVYLCASINLDYRSGELFFGEGSRLTVL.

The genes are TRBV4-1 and TRBJ2-3, with 9 bases aligning to TRBD1. CDR1 and CDR2 (germline): MGHRA, YSYEKL. V trimming: 3 bases; J trimming: 4 bases; junction bases outside the gene matches: 5. The CDR3 consists of 15 residues. CDR3 residues: CASSQRDRVADTQYF. DNA of the CDR3: TGCGCCAGCAGCCAGCGGGACAGGGTCGCAGATACGCAGTATTTT.

The chain recombines TRBV9 with TRBJ2-3; TRBD2 agrees at 12 bases. V trimming: 4 bases; J trimming: 2 bases; junction bases outside the gene matches: 26. The CDR3 sequence is 23 residues long. CDR1 and CDR2 from the germline V gene are SGDLS and YYNGEE. The DNA of the CDR3 is TGTGCCAGCAGCCCCCGGGGAGGGATGATGACTAGCGGGGGATTTAGACTCACAGATACGCAGTATTTT. It encodes CASSPRGGMMTSGGFRLTDTQYF. Drawing the rest from reference TRBV9 and TRBJ2-3, the complete variable domain is DSGVTQTPKHLITATGQRVTLRCSPRSGDLSVYWYQQSLDQGLQFLIQYYNGEERAKGNILERFSAQQFPDLHSELNLSSLELGDSALYFCASSPRGGMMTSGGFRLTDTQYFGPGTRLTVL.

V and J are TRBV11-3 and TRBJ2-7; 8 nucleotides agree with TRBD2. The junction had 8 bases not matched to a gene; V was cut back by 3 bases and J by 4 bases. This CDR3 is 15 amino acids long. Germline values: CDR1 SGHNT, CDR2 YENEEA. The CDR3 is CASSFGSGEAYEQYF. The CDR3 DNA follows: TGTGCCAGCAGCTTTGGTAGCGGGGAGGCGTACGAGCAGTACTTC. Full variable domain (rest looked up from reference TRBV11-3 and TRBJ2-7): EAGVVQSPRYKIIEKKQPVAFWCNPISGHNTLYWYLQNLGQGPELLIRYENEEAVDDSQLPKDRFSAERLKGVDSTLKIQPAELGDSAVYLCASSFGSGEAYEQYFGPGTRLTVT.

This clone is a singleton in its sample. V is TRBV5-1 and J is TRBJ2-7; 10 nucleotides match TRBD2. The CDR3 length is 15 residues. Germline assignment: CDR1 SGHRS and CDR2 YFSETQ. With V trimmed by 4 bases and J by 0 bases, 4 bases remained unmatched. CDR3 in amino acids: CASSTRLAGSYEQYF. DNA of the CDR3: TGCGCCAGCAGCACCCGACTAGCGGGCTCCTACGAGCAGTACTTC.

V and J are TRBV10-3 and TRBJ2-3; 13 nucleotides align to TRBD2. Germline V lookup: CDR1 ENHRY, CDR2 SYGVKD. The V gene end was trimmed by 0 bases and the J gene end by 1 base; junction bases not matched to a gene: 1. This CDR3 comprises 17 residues. CDR3 DNA sequence: TGTGCCATCAGTGAGTCCACTAGCGGGAGGGGCACAGATACGCAGTATTTT. This encodes CAISESTSGRGTDTQYF.

DNA of the CDR3: TGTGCCAGCAGCCAAGATTTAGGGGAGCTGTTTTTT. Encoded protein: CASSQDLGELFF. This chain uses TRBV3-1 (or the pseudogene TRBV3-2) with TRBJ2-2; D is unclear. V shed 0 bases and J shed 8 bases, with 4 bases lying between them. Germline CDR1 is LGHDT and CDR2 is YNNKEL (reference sequence). The CDR3 runs 12 residues.